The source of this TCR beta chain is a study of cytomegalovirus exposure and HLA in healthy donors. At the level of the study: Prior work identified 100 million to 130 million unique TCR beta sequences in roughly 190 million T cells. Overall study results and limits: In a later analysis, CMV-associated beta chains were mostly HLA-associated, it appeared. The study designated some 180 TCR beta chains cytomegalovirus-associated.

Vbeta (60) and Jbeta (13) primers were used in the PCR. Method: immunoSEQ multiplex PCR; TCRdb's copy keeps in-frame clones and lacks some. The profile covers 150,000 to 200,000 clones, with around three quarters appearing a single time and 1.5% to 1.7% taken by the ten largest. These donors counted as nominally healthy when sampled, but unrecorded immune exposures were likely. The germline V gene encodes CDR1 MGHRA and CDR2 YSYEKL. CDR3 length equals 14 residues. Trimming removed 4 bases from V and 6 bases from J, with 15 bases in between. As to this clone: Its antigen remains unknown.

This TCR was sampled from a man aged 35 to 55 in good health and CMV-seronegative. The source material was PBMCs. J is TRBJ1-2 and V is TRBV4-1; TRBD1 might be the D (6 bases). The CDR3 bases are TGCGCCAGCAGCCCAGCCGGGGGGCCGGATGGCTACACCTTC. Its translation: CASSPAGGPDGYTF.